Listed below are T cell receptor beta chains from one sample, sequenced in a study of CXCR3-negative and CXCR3-positive naive CD8 T cells. TCRdb re-called the 5' RACE reads and shows each CDR3 protein once, DNA omitted. Its table records about 120,000 distinct CDR3 sequences. Sequencing input: naive CXCR3+ CD8+ T cells from blood. These receptors were obtained from a human donor in good health. Some clones in this sample may be carry-over from other donors' samples. Both conserved end residues are part of each CDR3.

j_gene: TRBJ2-1; v_gene: TRBV27; CDR3aa: CASSLSGLGNEQFF
j_gene: TRBJ2-5; v_gene: TRBV29-1; CDR3aa: CSVEQGRRETQYF
j_gene: TRBJ1-1; v_gene: TRBV4-1; CDR3aa: CASSQERGVNTEAFF
j_gene: TRBJ2-1; v_gene: TRBV7-3; CDR3aa: CASSRDIVGDEQFF
j_gene: TRBJ2-5; v_gene: TRBV20-1; CDR3aa: CSAKAWGQETQYF
j_gene: TRBJ1-1; v_gene: TRBV30; CDR3aa: CAYEGLNTEAFF
j_gene: TRBJ2-3; v_gene: TRBV6-6; CDR3aa: CASSLDAYLTTDTQYF
j_gene: TRBJ2-1; v_gene: TRBV7-8; CDR3aa: CASSLGFAETWFF
j_gene: TRBJ2-5; v_gene: TRBV28; CDR3aa: CASRRSPDRQETQYF
j_gene: TRBJ2-7; v_gene: TRBV20-1; CDR3aa: CSAGETGVAYEQYF
j_gene: TRBJ2-3; v_gene: TRBV18; CDR3aa: CASSPTDGYTDTQYF
j_gene: TRBJ2-7; v_gene: TRBV12-3/TRBV12-4; CDR3aa: CASSLATYEQYF
j_gene: TRBJ1-2; v_gene: TRBV9; CDR3aa: CASSVNPSGQSSNYGYTF
j_gene: TRBJ2-3; v_gene: TRBV5-4; CDR3aa: CASTRSSTDTQYF
j_gene: TRBJ2-1; v_gene: TRBV4-3; CDR3aa: CASSRDSSDNEQFF
j_gene: TRBJ2-6; v_gene: TRBV11-3; CDR3aa: CASSARQGAGANVLTF
j_gene: TRBJ2-7; v_gene: TRBV15; CDR3aa: CATRGGQPYEQYF
j_gene: TRBJ2-6; v_gene: TRBV2; CDR3aa: CASSVEVGGTAGANVLTF
j_gene: TRBJ1-4; v_gene: TRBV12-3/TRBV12-4; CDR3aa: CASSPNRGLEGKLFF
j_gene: TRBJ2-1; v_gene: TRBV12-3/TRBV12-4; CDR3aa: CASNTPLRDNGEQFF
j_gene: TRBJ2-1; v_gene: TRBV14; CDR3aa: CASSQDVANEQFF
j_gene: TRBJ1-1; v_gene: TRBV7-9; CDR3aa: CASSSTGTEGEAFF
j_gene: TRBJ1-2; v_gene: TRBV4-3; CDR3aa: CASSQDQGSYGYTF
j_gene: TRBJ1-2; v_gene: TRBV20-1; CDR3aa: CSARTPPGERYGYTF
j_gene: TRBJ2-7; v_gene: TRBV5-1; CDR3aa: CASSLEQAYEQYF
j_gene: TRBJ2-7; v_gene: TRBV4-3; CDR3aa: CASSQDVAAGGHHEQYF
j_gene: TRBJ1-1; v_gene: TRBV12-3/TRBV12-4; CDR3aa: CASSLAKVLTEAFF
j_gene: TRBJ2-7; v_gene: TRBV7-9; CDR3aa: CASSAEDGQAPYEQYF
j_gene: TRBJ2-7; v_gene: TRBV25-1; CDR3aa: CASSGQGAGRNF
j_gene: TRBJ1-1; v_gene: TRBV6-5; CDR3aa: CASSKSRVTEAFF
j_gene: TRBJ2-7; v_gene: TRBV6-2/TRBV6-3; CDR3aa: CASSLATTYEQYF
j_gene: TRBJ1-2; v_gene: TRBV7-9; CDR3aa: CASSSNRDRGLKNYGYTF
j_gene: TRBJ2-2; v_gene: TRBV3-1; CDR3aa: CASRLTGHAGELFF
j_gene: TRBJ2-3; v_gene: TRBV5-1; CDR3aa: CASSRLAGGSTDTQYF
j_gene: TRBJ2-7; v_gene: TRBV7-9; CDR3aa: CASSPRTGVLSSYEQYF
j_gene: TRBJ2-1; v_gene: TRBV5-1; CDR3aa: CASSFLAGDMAYNEQFF
j_gene: TRBJ2-5; v_gene: TRBV7-9; CDR3aa: CASSPFFGLAEETQYF
j_gene: TRBJ1-1; v_gene: TRBV18; CDR3aa: CASSPTTGKNTEAFF
j_gene: TRBJ2-5; v_gene: TRBV10-3; CDR3aa: CAIKSDRGDGTQYF
j_gene: TRBJ2-5; v_gene: TRBV6-5; CDR3aa: CASSYSSRAVWETQYF
j_gene: TRBJ2-1; v_gene: TRBV30; CDR3aa: CAWSLTGNNEQFF
j_gene: TRBJ2-1; v_gene: TRBV13; CDR3aa: CATRLKRQGVVLEQFF
j_gene: TRBJ2-3; v_gene: TRBV28; CDR3aa: CASSLGGSGGRTETQYF
j_gene: TRBJ2-5; v_gene: TRBV20-1; CDR3aa: CSARTGERYQETQYF
j_gene: TRBJ2-1; v_gene: TRBV15; CDR3aa: CATSTEREEVGNNEQFF
j_gene: TRBJ1-1; v_gene: TRBV7-9; CDR3aa: CASSPGTVGAEAFF